Presented here are 25 T cell receptor beta chains from one specimen sequenced in a study of blood T cell repertoires in COVID-19. Clones were sequenced by immunoSEQ multiplex PCR, and TCRdb holds only the in-frame ones, with some missing. The table has 150,000 to 200,000 clones, 80% to 90% seen once. Sequencing was done on a sample of peripheral blood. These receptors were collected from a man between 35 and 55 years old with acute or convalescent COVID-19.

This clone has only a few counts. This sequence joins TRBV4-1 and TRBJ2-2; D ambiguous. The germline gives CDR1 MGHRA, CDR2 YSYEKL. Trimming stripped 8 bases from V and 1 base from J, with 11 bases between. This CDR3 spans 14 amino acids. CDR3 nucleotides: TGCGCCAGCTCCTCGCGTATGAACACCGGGGAGCTGTTTTTT. Its translation is CASSSRMNTGELFF.

V is TRBV5-6 and J is TRBJ2-2; D is unresolved. Germline lookup yields CDR1 SGHDT and CDR2 YYEEEE. V was cut by 0 bases and J by 6 bases, with 6 bases left in between. The CDR3 contains 13 residues. This chain's CDR3 is CASSLGGAGELFF. The CDR3 coding sequence is TGTGCCAGCAGCTTGGGCGGTGCCGGGGAGCTGTTTTTT. Combining the CDR3 with reference TRBV5-6 and TRBJ2-2 gives the whole variable domain DAGVTQSPTHLIKTRGQQVTLRCSPKSGHDTVSWYQQALGQGPQFIFQYYEEEERQRGNFPDRFSGHQFPNYSSELNVNALLLGDSALYLCASSLGGAGELFFGEGSRLTVL.

The chain links TRBV7-8 to TRBJ1-1; D is uncertain. Trimming took 6 bases from V and 1 from J, leaving 12 bases between them. Germline V CDR1 and CDR2: SGHVS, FQNEAQ. The CDR3 totals 14 residues. The chain's CDR3 is CASSETRGNTEAFF. The CDR3 DNA is TGTGCCAGCAGTGAAACGCGTGGGAACACTGAAGCTTTCTTT.

The chain employs TRBV6-5 and TRBJ1-1; D may be TRBD1 (6 bases). CDR1 and CDR2 from the germline V gene are MNHEY and SVGAGI. The CDR3 covers 15 residues. V gave up 6 bases and J gave up 5 bases, with 19 bases separating them. The DNA of the CDR3 is TGTGCCAGCAGAACCGGGACAAAAAAGGGGACTGAAGCTTTCTTT. This encodes CASRTGTKKGTEAFF.

The genes are TRBV28 and TRBJ2-1; D unresolved. Germline V CDR1 and CDR2: MDHEN, SYDVKM. V was trimmed by 4 bases and J by 0 bases, leaving 7 bases between them. The CDR3 spans 14 residues. CDR3 sequence: CASSYRSSYNEQFF. The DNA of the CDR3 is TGTGCCAGCAGTTATAGGAGCTCCTACAATGAGCAGTTCTTC.

This clone showed up just a few times. Other DNA sequences from this sample encode an identical CDR3 as well. The CDR3 is CASSISGPNQPQHF. As DNA, the CDR3 is TGTGCCAGTAGTATCTCAGGGCCCAATCAGCCCCAGCATTTT. The rearrangement joins TRBV19 to TRBJ1-5, with D maybe TRBD1 (5 bases). The CDR3 extends over 14 amino acids. V lost 3 bases to trimming and J lost 3 bases, with 9 bases between them. Per the germline V gene, CDR1 is LNHDA and CDR2 is SQIVND (reference sequence).

CDR3 DNA: TGTGCCAGCAGTTTAGGCGGGAAGTATAGCAATCAGCCCCAGCATTTT. It translates to CASSLGGKYSNQPQHF. The V call is TRBV27, the J call TRBJ1-5; no definite D call. The germline CDR1 and CDR2 sequences are MNHEY and SMNVEV (reference sequence). CDR3 length equals 16 residues. V lost 2 bases and J 0 bases, leaving 11 bases between the germline ends.

The genes are TRBV6-5 and TRBJ2-6; D gene unclear. This CDR3 is built from 16 residues. From germline, CDR1 is MNHEY and CDR2 SVGAGI. Trimming removed 0 bases from V and 1 base from J, with 7 bases in between. CDR3 in amino acids: CASSYSPGSGANVLTF. The CDR3 DNA is TGTGCCAGCAGTTACTCGCCAGGATCTGGGGCCAACGTCCTGACTTTC.

This clone was seen only once. The rearrangement joins TRBV14 to TRBJ2-7; 7 nucleotides line up with TRBD1. Trimming cost V 4 bases and J 2 bases; bases outside gene matches: 11. The germline CDR1 and CDR2 sequences are SGHDN and FVKESK. This CDR3 spans 16 amino acids. CDR3 protein: CASSPPGQVSTYEQYF. The CDR3, as DNA: TGTGCCAGCAGCCCCCCCGGACAGGTTTCCACCTACGAGCAGTACTTC.

The gene calls are TRBV5-4 and TRBJ2-7; D unresolved. This CDR3 spans 12 amino acids. Germline V gene sequence: CDR1 SGHNT, CDR2 YYREEE (reference sequence). Trimming shortened V by 4 bases and J by 3 bases, and 8 bases separated the two germline ends. The CDR3 DNA follows: TGTGCCAGCAGCCCAAACGGCTACGAGCAGTACTTC. It is translated as CASSPNGYEQYF.

The genes are TRBV9 and TRBJ2-7; the match to TRBD1 covers 10 bases. The CDR3 loop spans 14 amino acids. V lost 3 bases to trimming and J lost 6 bases; unmatched junction nucleotides: 6. The germline V gene has CDR1 SGDLS and CDR2 YYNGEE. The CDR3 DNA reads as TGTGCCAGCAGCGATGGGACAGGGGTGGTCGAGCAGTACTTC. Translation: CASSDGTGVVEQYF.

This clone occurred once. This rearrangement joins TRBV6-5 to TRBJ1-1; 10 positions agree with TRBD1. The CDR3 consists of 13 residues. The V gene's germline CDR1 is MNHEY and CDR2 SVGAGI. V gave up 8 bases and J gave up 3 bases; unmatched junction bases: 3. The CDR3 DNA sequence: TGTGCCAGCGGGACAGGGGCGTACACTGAAGCTTTCTTT. Its translation: CASGTGAYTEAFF.

The DNA of the CDR3 is TGTGCCAGCTCACCACGGGCGGGAGGGGCTACGAACTCTGGAAACACCATATATTTT. Translating gives CASSPRAGGATNSGNTIYF. The chain links TRBV18 to TRBJ1-3, with a weak D call TRBD1 (5 bases). Trimming removed 1 base from V and 0 bases from J, with 19 bases in between. Germline V CDR1 and CDR2: KGHSH, LQKENI. The CDR3 runs 19 residues.

This chain uses TRBV6-5 with TRBJ2-1, with D possibly matching TRBD1 (6 bases). Germline CDR1 reads MNHEY; CDR2 reads SVGAGI. CDR3 length: 13 amino acids. V was shortened by 6 bases and J by 7 bases, with 13 bases between the two germline ends. For the CDR3, the DNA is TGTGCCAGCAGCCGGGACACAAGAAATGAGCAGTTCTTC. Encoded protein: CASSRDTRNEQFF.

V gene TRBV28 combines with J gene TRBJ2-1; 8 bases map to TRBD1. Germline CDR1 MDHEN, CDR2 SYDVKM. There are 14 residues in the CDR3. V gave up 5 bases and J gave up 7 bases; unmatched junction bases: 7. The CDR3 loop reads CASSLGQGGNEQFF. The DNA of the CDR3 is TGTGCCAGCAGTCTCGGACAGGGCGGGAATGAGCAGTTCTTC.

With respect to this clone: Other DNA sequences in the sample encode the same CDR3. V gene TRBV3-1 (or the pseudogene TRBV3-2) combines with J gene TRBJ1-1, with a weak D call TRBD1 (6 bases). Germline CDR1 reads LGHDT; CDR2 reads YNNKEL (reference sequence). There are 13 residues in the CDR3. V was pared by 3 bases and J by 6 bases, with 11 bases between. In nucleotides, the CDR3 is TGTGCCAGCAGCCAGCAGGGGTCCGCTGAAGCTTTCTTT. It yields the protein CASSQQGSAEAFF.

The J gene is TRBJ1-2, the V gene TRBV7-9; D remains ambiguous. This CDR3 has 14 residues. Germline CDR1 SEHNR, CDR2 FQNEAQ (reference sequence). Trimming removed 1 base from V and 2 bases from J, with 8 bases in between. The CDR3 nucleotides are TGTGCCAGCAGCTTAGGCAGCGGCAACTATGGCTACACCTTC. Amino acid sequence: CASSLGSGNYGYTF.

V usage is TRBV7-9 and J usage is TRBJ2-7, with 9 bases matching TRBD1. V lost 4 bases, J lost 7 bases, and 11 bases stayed unmatched. The CDR3 is made up of 15 amino acids. CDR1 is SEHNR, CDR2 FQNEAQ, per germline (reference sequence). The CDR3 nucleotides read TGTGCCAGCAGCTCCCTCCGGGACAGGGCCTCTGAGCAGTACTTC. Translation: CASSSLRDRASEQYF.

This clone was seen a few times. The V and J genes are TRBV20-1 and TRBJ1-1; D unclear. The V and J ends lost 3 bases and 4 bases respectively, with 9 bases between them. This CDR3 is built from 12 residues. Looked up from germline, CDR1 is DFQATT and CDR2 is SNEGSKA (reference sequence). CDR3 sequence (DNA): TGCAGTGCTAGTATCGGCGGCACTGAAGCTTTCTTT. This translates into CSASIGGTEAFF.

V is TRBV12-3 or TRBV12-4 and J is TRBJ1-5; D gene unclear. Trimming shortened V by 6 bases and J by 5 bases, and 11 bases separated the two germline ends. The CDR3 extends over 13 amino acids. DNA for the CDR3: TGTGCCAGCAGCCTAAGTCTGGATCAGCCCCAGCATTTT. Translating it yields CASSLSLDQPQHF.

This clone was counted only a few times. The rearrangement uses TRBV15 and TRBJ2-1, with a possible D match to TRBD2 (6 bases). The CDR3 has 12 amino acids. Between the trimmed V and J ends, which lost 1 base and 8 bases, there was a span of 6 bases. Germline V gene sequence: CDR1 LNHNV, CDR2 YYDKDF (reference sequence). The CDR3 loop is CATSRGEDEQFF. The CDR3 DNA reads TGTGCCACCAGCAGAGGGGAGGATGAGCAGTTCTTC.

This sequence joins TRBV3-1 (or the pseudogene TRBV3-2) and TRBJ1-2, with a weak D call TRBD1 (6 bases). V gave up 4 bases and J gave up 4 bases, with 13 bases separating them. CDR3 size: 14 residues. The germline gives CDR1 LGHDT, CDR2 YNNKEL (reference sequence). CDR3 residues: CASSLLDSIYGYTF. CDR3 DNA sequence: TGTGCCAGCAGCCTTTTGGACAGCATCTATGGCTACACCTTC.

This clone has just a few counts. The gene calls are TRBV5-4 and TRBJ2-1; 8 bases line up with TRBD2. Per germline, CDR1 SGHNT and CDR2 YYREEE (reference sequence). The CDR3 contains 16 residues. The J segment lost 3 bases and the V segment lost 5 bases, leaving 10 bases of the junction unmatched. DNA of the CDR3: TGTGCCAGCAGGGCGACTGGGCGGGGGGACTACAATGAGCAGTTCTTC. It translates to CASRATGRGDYNEQFF.

V gene TRBV4-1 combines with J gene TRBJ2-2; TRBD1 might be the D (6 bases). The V gene lost 1 base and the J gene lost 7 bases, with 16 bases spanning the gap. This CDR3 is 16 amino acids long. Germline V gene sequence: CDR1 MGHRA, CDR2 YSYEKL. In nucleotides, the CDR3 is TGCGCCAGCAGCCAAGTGGGGGCTACTATCGGCGGGGAGCTGTTTTTT. Amino acids: CASSQVGATIGGELFF.

This chain connects TRBV4-1 to TRBJ1-5; TRBD1 might be the D (6 bases). Germline values: CDR1 MGHRA, CDR2 YSYEKL. Between the trimmed V and J ends, which lost 4 bases and 1 base, there was a span of 14 bases. This CDR3 comprises 16 residues. CDR3 protein: CASSPSPRGSNQPQHF. The CDR3 DNA reads TGCGCCAGCAGCCCTTCCCCAAGGGGGAGCAATCAGCCCCAGCATTTT.